This T cell receptor beta chain is drawn from a study of cytomegalovirus exposure and HLA in healthy donors. Study observations and caveats: Earlier analysis yielded a pattern in which most TCR beta V segments were productive about 90% or about 30% of the time.

Of note for this clone: Its antigen remains unidentified.

Each of the donors was a healthy bone marrow donor. 60 Vbeta and 13 Jbeta primers were used in PCR. Here immunoSEQ multiplex PCR was the method, and the copy in TCRdb shows in-frame clones only, minus some. Here the sample spans 140,000 to 150,000 clones, roughly three fifths being singletons. This CDR3 spans 16 amino acids. V dropped 0 bases and J dropped 2; count of bases not matched to a gene: 3. Germline V CDR1 and CDR2: SGHRS, YFSETQ. This TCR was sampled from an older woman in good health and CMV-seronegative. The sample was PBMCs. The chain is built from TRBV5-1 and TRBJ2-3, with TRBD2 matching 10 bases. The CDR3 loop is CASSLGTSGPTDTQYF. In nucleotides, the CDR3 is TGCGCCAGCAGCTTGGGGACTAGCGGACCCACAGATACGCAGTATTTT.